The rows below give T cell receptor beta chains drawn from one sample of a study of shared clonotypes between healthy human individuals. Some clones are missing from TCRdb's copy, which holds only in-frame ones; the method was immunoSEQ multiplex PCR. Here the sample spans roughly 2.2 million clones, roughly 93% being singletons. Material for sequencing was naive CD4+ T cells from PBMCs. The receptors here all came from a man younger than 30 in good health. Some clones in this sample may be carry-over from other donors' samples. CDR3s leave out the opening cysteine and the closing phenylalanine or tryptophan.

j_call v_call cdr3_aa
TRBJ1-2 TRBV6-5 ASSYSSQGISYGYT
TRBJ2-5 TRBV7-2 ASSLPGSQETQY
TRBJ2-7 TRBV30 ASKTNYEQY
TRBJ2-7 TRBV2 ASTPVGGEQY
TRBJ1-5 TRBV5-6 ASSLWGFSNQPQH
TRBJ2-2 TRBV7-3 ASSLTAGTGELF
TRBJ1-4 TRBV9 ASSVGHRNEKLF
TRBJ2-5 TRBV7-8 ASSLGLAGTLQETQY
TRBJ2-1 TRBV30 AWTAGLAINEQF
TRBJ2-2 TRBV2 ASSLTGELF
TRBJ2-5 TRBV15 ATSRNRAEIETQY
TRBJ2-7 TRBV5-6 ASSFLYEQY
TRBJ1-1 TRBV20-1 SDREQGSI
TRBJ2-3 TRBV5-1 ASSVTQAFDTQY
TRBJ2-3 TRBV5-4 ASTPAVSGDTQY
TRBJ2-3 TRBV11-2 ASSSDGSGRSTDTQY
TRBJ2-7 TRBV6-1 ASSERGYEQY